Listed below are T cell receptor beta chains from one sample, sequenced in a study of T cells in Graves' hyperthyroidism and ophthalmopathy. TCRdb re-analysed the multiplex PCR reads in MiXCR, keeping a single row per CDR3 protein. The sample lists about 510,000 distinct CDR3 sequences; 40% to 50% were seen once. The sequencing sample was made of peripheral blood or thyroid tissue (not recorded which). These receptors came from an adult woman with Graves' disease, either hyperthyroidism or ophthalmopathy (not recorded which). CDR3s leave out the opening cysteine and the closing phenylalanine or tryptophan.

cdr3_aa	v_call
ASSQAFTSRRETQY	TRBV7-3
ASSRNGDTEAF	TRBV10-2
SVGEGHSYEQY	TRBV29-1
SATGTGSSYNSPLH	TRBV20-1
SASKERGGTQY	TRBV20-1
ASSSTADQPQH	TRBV12-3/TRBV12-4
ASRNQH	TRBV2
ASSLDRGYSGANVLT	TRBV7-4
ATSRGGGSPLH	TRBV15
ASSHRVAMGAKGYT	TRBV7-9
ASNRGKGEAF	TRBV10-2
ASSFRGQGLTGELF	TRBV7-2
ASSPQGVPGELF	TRBV7-3
ASKTGWTEGEQY	TRBV2
ASSEVGGSTEAF	TRBV2
ASSSRVETQY	TRBV12-3/TRBV12-4
ASTPHSGANVLT	TRBV2
ATGGLAGVETQY	TRBV24-1
ASQIQGNQPQH	TRBV13
SAEQASNYGYT	TRBV20-1
ASSAEFKPNPYEQY	TRBV7-7
ASSLSSGLAGNTIY	TRBV12-3/TRBV12-4